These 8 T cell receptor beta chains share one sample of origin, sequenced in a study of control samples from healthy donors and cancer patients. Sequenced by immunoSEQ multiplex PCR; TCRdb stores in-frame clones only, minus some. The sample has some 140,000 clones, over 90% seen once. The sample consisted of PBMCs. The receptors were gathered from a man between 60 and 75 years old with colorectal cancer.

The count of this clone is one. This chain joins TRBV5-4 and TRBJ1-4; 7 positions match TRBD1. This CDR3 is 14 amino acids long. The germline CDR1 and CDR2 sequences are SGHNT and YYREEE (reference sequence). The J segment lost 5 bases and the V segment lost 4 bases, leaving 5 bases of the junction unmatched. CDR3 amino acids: CASSLGTVNEKLFF. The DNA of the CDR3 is TGTGCCAGCAGCCTCGGGACAGTGAATGAAAAACTGTTTTTT.

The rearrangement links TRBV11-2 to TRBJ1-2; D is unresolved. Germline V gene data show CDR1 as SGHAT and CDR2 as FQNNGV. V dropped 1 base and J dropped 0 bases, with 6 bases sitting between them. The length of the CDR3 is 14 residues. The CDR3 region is CASSLAGPNYGYTF. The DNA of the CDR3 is TGTGCCAGCAGCTTAGCGGGTCCTAACTATGGCTACACCTTC.

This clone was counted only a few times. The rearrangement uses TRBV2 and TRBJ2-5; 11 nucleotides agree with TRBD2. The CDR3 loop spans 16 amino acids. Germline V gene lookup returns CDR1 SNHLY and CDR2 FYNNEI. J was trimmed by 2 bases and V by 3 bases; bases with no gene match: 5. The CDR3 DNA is TGTGCCAGCAGTGATCTACTAGCGGGGGCACAAGAGACCCAGTACTTC. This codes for CASSDLLAGAQETQYF.

The CDR3 coding sequence is TGTGCCAGCAGTTACTCCGACAGAAACACCGGGGAGCTGTTTTTT. It encodes CASSYSDRNTGELFF. The chain links TRBV6-5 to TRBJ2-2; a possible D gene is TRBD1 (5 bases). The CDR3 loop spans 15 amino acids. V was clipped by 0 bases and J by 2 bases, with 7 bases between them. Germline lookup yields CDR1 MNHEY and CDR2 SVGAGI.

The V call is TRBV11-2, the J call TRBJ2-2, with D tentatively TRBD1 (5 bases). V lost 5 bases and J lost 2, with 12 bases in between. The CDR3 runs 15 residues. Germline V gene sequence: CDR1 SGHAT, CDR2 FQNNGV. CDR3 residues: CASSPRQSNTGELFF. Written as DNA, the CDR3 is TGTGCCAGCAGCCCCCGACAGTCTAACACCGGGGAGCTGTTTTTT. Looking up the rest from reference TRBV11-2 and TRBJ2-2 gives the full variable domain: EAGVAQSPRYKIIEKRQSVAFWCNPISGHATLYWYQQILGQGPKLLIQFQNNGVVDDSQLPKDRFSAERLKGVDSTLKIQPAKLEDSAVYLCASSPRQSNTGELFFGEGSRLTVL.

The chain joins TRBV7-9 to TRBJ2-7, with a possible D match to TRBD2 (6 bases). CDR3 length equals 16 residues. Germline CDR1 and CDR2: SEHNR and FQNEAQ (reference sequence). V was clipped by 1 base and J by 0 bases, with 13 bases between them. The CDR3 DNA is TGTGCCAGCAGCTTAGGGCCCGGGAGAAGCTCCTACGAGCAGTACTTC. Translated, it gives CASSLGPGRSSYEQYF.

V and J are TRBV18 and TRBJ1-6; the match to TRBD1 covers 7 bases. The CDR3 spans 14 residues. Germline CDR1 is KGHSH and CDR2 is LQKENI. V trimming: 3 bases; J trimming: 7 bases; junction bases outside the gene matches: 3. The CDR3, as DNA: TGTGCCAGCTCACCCCCGGGACAGAATTCACCCCTCCACTTT. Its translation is CASSPPGQNSPLHF.

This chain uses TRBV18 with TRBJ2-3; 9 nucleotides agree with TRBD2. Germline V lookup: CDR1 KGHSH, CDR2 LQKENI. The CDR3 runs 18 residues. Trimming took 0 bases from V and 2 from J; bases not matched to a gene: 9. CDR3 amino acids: CASSPPSSGGSHTDTQYF. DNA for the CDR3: TGTGCCAGCTCACCACCGAGTAGCGGGGGTTCCCACACAGATACGCAGTATTTT.